This TCR beta chain was captured in a study of shared clonotypes between healthy human individuals. Study-level points and caveats: Among the subsets, naive ones generally showed larger estimated richness than memory ones. Large depth notwithstanding, sorted-subset sequencing proved incomplete by rarefaction.

Participating donors were healthy, HIV-negative adults free of recent acute infections or vaccinations. Memory CD4+ cells were the fraction left after CD45RA+ naive selection. Assay used: immunoSEQ multiplex PCR; TCRdb lists only in-frame clones, some missing. The table lists millions of clones, 85% to 95% of them singletons. A word on this clone: Its target is unknown.

In germline, CDR1 is SEHNR, CDR2 FQNEAQ (reference sequence). Trimming cost V 11 bases and J 4 bases, with 20 bases left between them. The CDR3 runs to 14 residues. The sequence was obtained from a man between 18 and 29 years old in good health. The genes are TRBV7-9 and TRBJ1-1; D is unclear. Source material: naive CD4+ T cells sorted from blood. Documented subset: CD45RA+ positively selected. The DNA of the CDR3 is TGTGCCGGCTCCAGTCGGGCGAGGGTCACTGAAGCTTTCTTT. Amino acid sequence: CAGSSRARVTEAFF. Combining the CDR3 with reference TRBV7-9 and TRBJ1-1 gives the whole variable domain DTGVSQNPRHKITKRGQNVTFRCDPISEHNRLYWYRQTLGQGPEFLTYFQNEAQLEKSRLLSDRFSAERPKGSFSTLEIQRTEQGDSAMYLCAGSSRARVTEAFFGQGTRLTVV.